The present T cell receptor (beta chain) was sequenced within a study of T cells after yellow fever vaccination (dated by TCRdb to between 2018 and 2021). About the study as a whole: The SMART-Seq v4 Ultra Low Input RNA kit was used to prepare libraries from fractions with low cell numbers. To follow T-cell clones before and after both primary and booster YFV17D yellow fever vaccination, bulk TCR alpha and beta repertoires underwent longitudinal sequencing. Two healthy male donors, one aged 18 to 29 and one aged 30 to 40 years, were included in the cohort. Bulk PBMC replicates and cell subsets were isolated from blood drawn at multiple timepoints before and after both primary and secondary immunization.

About this clonotype: Its cognate antigen has yet to be identified. No quality values exist for individual bases; no much larger clone is one base distant.

Summary of the overall study and its limitations: A small share of clonotypes occurred in both CD4 and CD8 compartments, likely arising from convergent recombination. Most clones expanded after primary vaccination (96% of CD4 and approximately 86% of CD8) were re-detected after the booster, suggesting that broad memory maintenance occurred. Because the study included only a couple of donors, the extent to which the findings can be generalized is limited. Computational filtering was required because FACS-sorted repertoires could contain abundant contaminating clonotypes from the bulk population. The secondary T-cell response was found to be weaker but faster than the primary response, with a peak reached on day 5 rather than on day 15.

TCR cDNA was synthesized by 5'RACE template switching, through which a universal primer site and unique molecular identifiers were introduced. Priming for cDNA synthesis came from both the TCR alpha and TCR beta constant segments. Library amplification used two PCR steps, and the second PCR step added sample barcodes and sequencing adapters. Libraries were sequenced on Illumina HiSeq 2500 (2x100 bp) or NovaSeq (2x150 bp). Per the authors' processing: MIGEC was used to demultiplex reads and collapse the reads into UMI consensus sequences, and MiXCR was used for V(D)J alignment. Using edgeR on replicate PBMC samples, clonotypes were called vaccine-responding if FDR was below 0.01 and the log2 fold change was above 5 up to day 15. Each bulk clonotype was labeled CD4 or CD8 based on which sequenced repertoire, CD4 or CD8, contained the clonotype at higher abundance. Clones were called with MiXCR by TCRdb after fastp trimmed the public reads at Q25, and only in-frame beta chains were retained. Each CDR3 protein gets just one entry, which takes the most common genes and DNA from the rows behind it. These V and J calls derive from TCRdb rather than the authors' analysis. Present in this sample are about 550,000 distinct CDR3 sequences, under 25% of which were seen just once. The ten most abundant clones make up 13% to 15% of the sample.

Via the germline V gene, CDR1 is MNHEY and CDR2 SVGEGT. The CDR3 covers 16 residues, taking in both the cysteine and the phenylalanine. The CDR3 DNA has 48 bases and is translated from base 1. V lost 2 bases and J lost 6 bases; the stretch between them is 17 bases long. This specimen's treatment or condition label, interpreted: live attenuated yellow fever vaccine strain. Two biological replicates of bulk PBMCs were collected at each blood-draw timepoint. PBMCs were isolated from peripheral blood using a standard Ficoll-Paque protocol. RNA was extracted with TriZol from bulk PBMCs, CD4 and CD8 fractions, and dextramer-positive and dextramer-negative fractions.

The source material was PBMCs, sampled 15 days after the yellow fever booster vaccination. The source of this sequence is a man in his thirties or forties who received the YFV17D yellow fever vaccine. Recombination joined TRBV6-2 or TRBV6-3 with TRBJ2-1; the D gene is possibly TRBD2, with 7 bases matching. The CDR3 protein sequence reads: CASSYPRQGRVNEQFF. The DNA sequence is given as TGTGCCAGCAGTTACCCAAGGCAGGGGAGGGTCAATGAGCAGTTCTTC.